This T cell receptor beta chain was captured by sequencing in a study of blood T cell repertoires in COVID-19. On the study more broadly: COVID-19 samples collected from the United States, Italy and Spain covered acute and convalescent phases.

Authors' analysis steps: Nucleated cell number was recorded as an estimate derived from reference gene primer amplification. TCRdb keeps only in-frame clones here, not all; method: immunoSEQ multiplex PCR. That table gives V, J and clone size, and the DNA gave D and trimming. The sample has 250,000 to 300,000 clones; around four fifths are singletons. The CDR3 loop spans 17 amino acids. Germline CDR1 reads KGHSH; CDR2 reads LQKENI. Trimming cost V 4 bases and J 7 bases; bases outside gene matches: 14. The chain is built from TRBV18 and TRBJ2-1; TRBD2 matches 9 bases. The origin of this receptor is a man at least 80 years old with acute or convalescent COVID-19. Source material: peripheral blood. Here the CDR3 DNA reads TGTGCCAGCTCACGATCACTAGTGCGGGGGGGTTCGAATGAGCAGTTCTTC. Translating it yields CASSRSLVRGGSNEQFF. The variable domain in full, completed from reference TRBV18 and TRBJ2-1, reads NAGVMQNPRHLVRRRGQEARLRCSPMKGHSHVYWYRQLPEEGLKFMVYLQKENIIDESGMPKERFSAEFPKEGPSILRIQQVVRGDSAAYFCASSRSLVRGGSNEQFFGPGTRLTVL.